The 32 T cell receptor beta chains presented below share a single source sample, sequenced in a study of beta chain features in type 1 diabetes. General study results and limits: When Type 1 diabetes patients were examined, their TCRB CDR3s proved moderately but significantly shorter in all four CD4+ subsets.

For these TCRs, the target antigens are not known. The isolated RNA, all of it, was reverse transcribed, so expressed TCRB transcripts were what got sequenced. Data came from immunoSEQ multiplex PCR; TCRdb stores just in-frame clones and leaves some out. The sample includes around 360,000 clones, around an eighth of them seen just once. The sequencing input was naive CD4+ T cells from blood. These receptors were taken from a woman under 30 with type 1 diabetes.

The rearrangement joins TRBV25-1 to TRBJ2-1, with a tentative D call TRBD2 (6 bases). Trimming removed 3 bases from V and 4 bases from J, with 13 bases in between. This CDR3 spans 15 amino acids. Germline V gives CDR1 MGHDK, CDR2 SYGVNS. CDR3 amino acids: CASSDGGVRYNEQFF. The DNA of the CDR3 is TGTGCCAGCAGTGACGGGGGTGTAAGGTACAATGAGCAGTTCTTC. Filled out from reference TRBV25-1 and TRBJ2-1, the complete variable domain reads EADIYQTPRYLVIGTGKKITLECSQTMGHDKMYWYQQDPGMELHLIHYSYGVNSTEKGDLSSESTVSRIRTEHFPLTLESARPSHTSQYLCASSDGGVRYNEQFFGPGTRLTVL.

The genes are TRBV7-2 and TRBJ2-5, with D maybe TRBD2 (5 bases). The V end was cut by 3 bases, the J end by 7 bases, with 9 bases between. Looked up from germline, CDR1 is SGHTA and CDR2 is FQGNSA. The length of the CDR3 is 12 residues. The CDR3: CASSFLEGTQYF. The CDR3 DNA reads as TGTGCCAGCAGCTTCCTAGAGGGGACCCAGTACTTC.

This clone was picked up a small number of times. This chain links TRBV7-2 with TRBJ2-1; a weak D match, TRBD1 (6 bases). V dropped 4 bases and J dropped 9 bases, with 16 bases sitting between them. Germline V lookup: CDR1 SGHTA, CDR2 FQGNSA. This CDR3 spans 14 amino acids. The CDR3 sequence is CASSSDSNRAEQFF. For the CDR3, the DNA is TGTGCCAGCAGCTCAGACTCGAACAGGGCTGAGCAGTTCTTC.

The table lists this clone with a count of one. This chain uses TRBV4-1 with TRBJ2-2; 9 nucleotides match TRBD2. The CDR3 sequence is 17 residues long. Germline V gives CDR1 MGHRA, CDR2 YSYEKL. Trimming took 2 bases from V and 5 from J; bases not matched to a gene: 9. The CDR3 DNA follows: TGCGCCAGCAGCCAACAGCGGGGGGTTACGAGGACCGGGGAGCTGTTTTTT. This gives the protein CASSQQRGVTRTGELFF.

This clone was observed a few times. J is TRBJ2-5 and V is TRBV10-3, with a weak D call TRBD1 (5 bases). The CDR3 totals 12 residues. Trimming shortened V by 6 bases and J by 4 bases, and 9 bases separated the two germline ends. Germline V gene sequence: CDR1 ENHRY, CDR2 SYGVKD. The CDR3 DNA follows: TGTGCCATCAGGGACAACACAGAGACCCAGTACTTC. It translates to CAIRDNTETQYF.

CDR3 bases: TGCGCCAGCAGCTTGGCCGTTGCATATCCGCGGGGAGTTACCTACGAGCAGTACTTC. This gives the protein CASSLAVAYPRGVTYEQYF. The V gene is TRBV5-1, the J gene TRBJ2-7, with D perhaps TRBD2 (6 bases). CDR1 is SGHRS and CDR2 is YFSETQ in the germline V gene. This CDR3 spans 19 amino acids. The germline V and J ends were trimmed by 0 bases and 2 bases, with 24 bases remaining between them.

The chain is built from TRBV7-9 and TRBJ2-5; D might be TRBD2 (5 bases). Germline lookup yields CDR1 SEHNR and CDR2 FQNEAQ (reference sequence). The CDR3 totals 15 residues. Trimming took 5 bases from V and 5 from J, leaving 18 bases between them. CDR3 in amino acids: CASSQERRRRETQYF. CDR3 coding DNA: TGTGCCAGCAGCCAGGAGCGCCGGAGGCGGGAGACCCAGTACTTC.

This clone came up a few times. The chain is built from TRBV7-9 and TRBJ2-3; the D is unclear. The CDR3 sequence is 12 residues long. The germline CDR1 and CDR2 sequences are SEHNR and FQNEAQ (reference sequence). V shed 3 bases and J shed 4 bases, with 5 bases lying between them. The CDR3 region has the DNA TGTGCCAGCAGCTTTAATGCAGATACGCAGTATTTT. Its translation is CASSFNADTQYF. Full variable domain (rest looked up from reference TRBV7-9 and TRBJ2-3): DTGVSQNPRHKITKRGQNVTFRCDPISEHNRLYWYRQTLGQGPEFLTYFQNEAQLEKSRLLSDRFSAERPKGSFSTLEIQRTEQGDSAMYLCASSFNADTQYFGPGTRLTVL.

The table lists this clone with a few counts. The CDR3 sequence: CASSVEPSLAELGETQYF. The CDR3 DNA is TGTGCCAGCAGCGTAGAACCTAGCCTCGCGGAGCTCGGGGAGACCCAGTACTTC. This chain links TRBV9 with TRBJ2-5; a weak D match, TRBD2 (5 bases). The CDR3 sequence is 18 residues long. The V gene's germline CDR1 is SGDLS and CDR2 YYNGEE. The ends were cut back, 0 bases at V and 5 bases at J, with 23 bases in the middle.

As concerns this clone: At the DNA level, this CDR3 is encoded by other sequences in the same sample as well. The chain joins TRBV5-1 to TRBJ2-5, with D uncertain. Germline-derived CDR1 and CDR2 are SGHRS and YFSETQ. Between the trimmed V and J ends, which lost 4 bases and 2 bases, there was a span of 9 bases. The CDR3 consists of 13 residues. The DNA of the CDR3 is TGCGCCAGCAGCCTGGGCCTACAAGAGACCCAGTACTTC. Translated, it gives CASSLGLQETQYF.

This clone was detected a few times. V gene TRBV30 combines with J gene TRBJ2-7; TRBD2 is a possible D gene (5 bases). Trimming shortened V by 5 bases and J by 4 bases, and 18 bases separated the two germline ends. Germline V lookup: CDR1 GTSNPN, CDR2 SVGIG (reference sequence). CDR3 size: 14 residues. CDR3 sequence reads: CAWESMAGRYEQYF. DNA for the CDR3: TGTGCCTGGGAGTCGATGGCGGGCCGATACGAGCAGTACTTC. The whole variable domain, filled in from reference TRBV30 and TRBJ2-7, reads SQTIHQWPATLVQPVGSPLSLECTVEGTSNPNLYWYRQAAGRGLQLLFYSVGIGQISSEVPQNLSASRPQDRQFILSSKKLLLSDSGFYLCAWESMAGRYEQYFGPGTRLTVT.

The chain joins TRBV10-3 to TRBJ1-1; TRBD1 matches 8 bases. The length of the CDR3 is 16 residues. The V gene end was trimmed by 4 bases and the J gene end by 3 bases; junction bases not matched to a gene: 10. CDR1 and CDR2 from the germline V gene are ENHRY and SYGVKD. The CDR3 loop is CAISGTGQGSDTEAFF. The DNA for the CDR3 is TGTGCCATCAGTGGGACCGGACAGGGCAGCGACACTGAAGCTTTCTTT.

The CDR3 bases are TGTGCCAGCAGCTTAGGACAGACCGAAGAGACCCAGTACTTC. It is translated as CASSLGQTEETQYF. The chain has TRBV7-9 and TRBJ2-5; D perhaps matches TRBD1 (5 bases). V lost 1 base, J lost 3 bases, and 9 bases lay in between. Germline loops: CDR1 SEHNR, CDR2 FQNEAQ (reference sequence). The CDR3 extends over 14 amino acids. Complete variable domain (other parts from reference TRBV7-9 and TRBJ2-5): DTGVSQNPRHKITKRGQNVTFRCDPISEHNRLYWYRQTLGQGPEFLTYFQNEAQLEKSRLLSDRFSAERPKGSFSTLEIQRTEQGDSAMYLCASSLGQTEETQYFGPGTRLLVL.

A note on this clone: An end of the junction does not agree with germline; a read error may underlie this. The identical CDR3 is also encoded by other nucleotide sequences in the sample. The rearrangement joins TRBV7-3 to TRBJ2-3; 10 nucleotides agree with TRBD2. Germline loops: CDR1 SGHTA, CDR2 FQGTGA. This CDR3 spans 15 amino acids. CDR3 sequence reads: CASSLTSGNTDTQYF. The DNA for the CDR3 is TGTGCCAGCAGCCTAACTAGCGGGAACACAGATACGCAGTATTTT.

V and J are TRBV12-5 and TRBJ2-1; 12 bases are a match to TRBD1. The germline gives CDR1 LGHNT, CDR2 FRNRAP. The CDR3 totals 15 residues. With V trimmed by 7 bases and J by 7 bases, 8 bases remained unmatched. Here the CDR3 reads CASDPGQGAYNEQFF. The CDR3 bases are TGTGCTAGTGACCCGGGACAGGGGGCTTATAATGAGCAGTTCTTC.

V is TRBV7-9 and J is TRBJ1-1; 7 nucleotides agree with TRBD1. The junction had 12 bases not matched to a gene; V was cut back by 5 bases and J by 3 bases. Germline V gives CDR1 SEHNR, CDR2 FQNEAQ (reference sequence). This CDR3 has 16 residues. The CDR3 nucleotides read TGTGCCAGCAGCCCCGCGGGCAGGGGGGTTTACACTGAAGCTTTCTTT. Residues: CASSPAGRGVYTEAFF.

The genes are TRBV5-1 and TRBJ2-5; the match to TRBD2 covers 11 bases. The junction had 4 bases not matched to a gene; V was cut back by 6 bases and J by 3 bases. The CDR3 spans 14 residues. Germline V gene data show CDR1 as SGHRS and CDR2 as YFSETQ. CDR3 sequence: CASTVGLAEETQYF. Written as DNA, the CDR3 is TGCGCCAGCACTGTGGGACTAGCGGAAGAGACCCAGTACTTC.

V and J are TRBV15 and TRBJ2-3; D remains ambiguous. Germline V gene data show CDR1 as LNHNV and CDR2 as YYDKDF (reference sequence). Trimming pared 5 bases from V and 12 bases from J, leaving 21 bases between. This CDR3 region has 14 residues. For the CDR3, the DNA is TGTGCCACCAGCTCCTTTGGGTCCGGAGCCCCCCAGTATTTT. It encodes CATSSFGSGAPQYF.

J is TRBJ2-3 and V is TRBV10-3; tentatively, D is TRBD2 (6 bases). The CDR3 is made up of 12 amino acids. Germline V gene lookup returns CDR1 ENHRY and CDR2 SYGVKD. Trimming took off 6 bases at V and 4 bases at J, with 8 bases between the two ends. CDR3 sequence: CAISGSPDTQYF. The CDR3 coding sequence is TGTGCCATCAGCGGGAGTCCAGATACGCAGTATTTT.

V gene TRBV5-1 combines with J gene TRBJ2-5; D is perhaps TRBD2 (6 bases). The CDR3 runs 15 residues. V was clipped by 1 base and J by 5 bases, with 15 bases between them. CDR1 is SGHRS and CDR2 is YFSETQ in the germline V gene. This chain's CDR3 is CASSLQGLSGETQYF. As DNA, the CDR3 is TGCGCCAGCAGCTTGCAGGGCCTCAGCGGGGAGACCCAGTACTTC.

This clone was picked up a small number of times. This rearrangement joins TRBV5-1 to TRBJ2-1; weak D call: TRBD2 (5 bases). This CDR3 spans 19 amino acids. V dropped 4 bases and J dropped 0 bases, with 23 bases sitting between them. The V gene's germline CDR1 is SGHRS and CDR2 YFSETQ. The CDR3 spells CASSPGVGRVASSYNEQFF. The CDR3 bases are TGCGCCAGCAGCCCTGGCGTGGGGAGAGTGGCTAGCTCCTACAATGAGCAGTTCTTC.

This rearrangement joins TRBV29-1 to TRBJ1-2, with 8 bases fitting TRBD1. Trimming cost V 6 bases and J 6 bases; bases outside gene matches: 6. CDR1 and CDR2 from the germline V gene are SQVTM and ANQGSEA. The CDR3 contains 12 residues. This chain's CDR3 is CSVDRQGNGYTF. The CDR3 nucleotides are TGCAGCGTCGATAGACAGGGGAATGGCTACACCTTC.

The rearrangement joins TRBV30 to TRBJ2-3; TRBD1 aligns across 10 bases. J gave up 8 bases and V 2 bases, and 4 bases lay outside the gene matches. CDR3 length equals 13 residues. Germline lookup yields CDR1 GTSNPN and CDR2 SVGIG (reference sequence). The CDR3 loop is CAWSQRTGGTQYF. Here the CDR3 DNA reads TGTGCCTGGAGTCAGAGGACAGGGGGTACGCAGTATTTT.

V gene TRBV5-1 combines with J gene TRBJ2-1; 11 nucleotides agree with TRBD2. Germline CDR1 reads SGHRS; CDR2 reads YFSETQ. V lost 0 bases, J lost 10 bases, and 9 bases stayed unmatched. The CDR3 has 16 amino acids. The DNA for the CDR3 is TGCGCCAGCAGCTTGGCTCCTAGCGGGGGGTTTGGAGAGCAGTTCTTC. It specifies CASSLAPSGGFGEQFF.

This clone turned up a few times. This chain links TRBV30 with TRBJ1-1; no clear D. Trimming removed 2 bases at V and 0 bases at J, with 7 bases between. The CDR3 is 13 amino acids. CDR1 is GTSNPN, CDR2 SVGIG, per germline (reference sequence). For the CDR3, the DNA is TGTGCCTGGAGTACTTGGTTGAACACTGAAGCTTTCTTT. This sequence encodes CAWSTWLNTEAFF.

The rearrangement links TRBV9 to TRBJ2-1; 9 bases are a match to TRBD2. V gave up 0 bases and J gave up 2 bases; unmatched junction bases: 6. The CDR3 spans 17 residues. Germline V gives CDR1 SGDLS, CDR2 YYNGEE. The CDR3 nucleotides read TGTGCCAGCAGCGTAGGATTAGCGGGGGCCCCCTACAATGAGCAGTTCTTC. Translating it yields CASSVGLAGAPYNEQFF.

A few counts support this clone. The chain combines TRBV6-5 with TRBJ2-5, with TRBD2 matching over 11 bases. J was trimmed by 4 bases and V by 4 bases; bases with no gene match: 2. This CDR3 contains 14 residues. Germline CDR1 MNHEY, CDR2 SVGAGI. This chain's CDR3 is CASSFGLAGETQYF. CDR3 sequence (DNA): TGTGCCAGCAGTTTTGGACTAGCGGGAGAGACCCAGTACTTC.

This clone showed up just a few times. The chain joins TRBV25-1 to TRBJ2-3; the D gene is possibly TRBD1 (6 bases). Trimming cost V 6 bases and J 4 bases, with 14 bases left between them. The CDR3 is 14 residues long. Germline V gene data show CDR1 as MGHDK and CDR2 as SYGVNS. CDR3 loop: CASRADRLSDTQYF. The CDR3 nucleotides read TGTGCCAGCAGGGCTGACAGGCTATCAGATACGCAGTATTTT.

The J gene is TRBJ2-7, the V gene TRBV19, with D perhaps matching TRBD2 (5 bases). This CDR3 contains 13 residues. Germline V gene sequence: CDR1 LNHDA, CDR2 SQIVND (reference sequence). Trimming took off 5 bases at V and 3 bases at J, with 11 bases between the two ends. The CDR3 DNA is TGTGCCAGTAGTTCCCCGGGATACTACGAGCAGTACTTC. Translated: CASSSPGYYEQYF.

This clone has only a few counts. This sequence joins TRBV15 and TRBJ2-7, with D maybe TRBD2 (5 bases). V shed 1 base and J shed 5 bases, with 6 bases lying between them. From germline, CDR1 is LNHNV and CDR2 YYDKDF (reference sequence). The CDR3 consists of 12 residues. The CDR3 nucleotides read TGTGCCACCAGCAGAGGAGGGAACGAGCAGTACTTC. As protein: CATSRGGNEQYF.

This clone was found a few times. The chain employs TRBV29-1 and TRBJ2-5; 11 bases match TRBD1. CDR1 and CDR2 (germline): SQVTM, ANQGSEA. This CDR3 is built from 15 residues. Losses at the gene ends were 3 bases for V and 4 bases for J; bases not matched to a gene: 7. The CDR3 spells CSVDTRDRGIETQYF. The CDR3 DNA reads as TGCAGCGTTGACACCCGGGACAGGGGGATAGAGACCCAGTACTTC.

This clone was detected a few times. The rearrangement uses TRBV5-1 and TRBJ2-2; the match to TRBD1 covers 7 bases. Trimming took 4 bases from V and 0 from J; bases not matched to a gene: 6. The CDR3 is 16 amino acids. Looked up from germline, CDR1 is SGHRS and CDR2 is YFSETQ. Here the CDR3 reads CASSATGTANTGELFF. The CDR3 DNA reads as TGCGCCAGCAGCGCGACCGGGACAGCGAACACCGGGGAGCTGTTTTTT. Full variable domain (rest looked up from reference TRBV5-1 and TRBJ2-2): KAGVTQTPRYLIKTRGQQVTLSCSPISGHRSVSWYQQTPGQGLQFLFEYFSETQRNKGNFPGRFSGRQFSNSRSEMNVSTLELGDSALYLCASSATGTANTGELFFGEGSRLTVL.